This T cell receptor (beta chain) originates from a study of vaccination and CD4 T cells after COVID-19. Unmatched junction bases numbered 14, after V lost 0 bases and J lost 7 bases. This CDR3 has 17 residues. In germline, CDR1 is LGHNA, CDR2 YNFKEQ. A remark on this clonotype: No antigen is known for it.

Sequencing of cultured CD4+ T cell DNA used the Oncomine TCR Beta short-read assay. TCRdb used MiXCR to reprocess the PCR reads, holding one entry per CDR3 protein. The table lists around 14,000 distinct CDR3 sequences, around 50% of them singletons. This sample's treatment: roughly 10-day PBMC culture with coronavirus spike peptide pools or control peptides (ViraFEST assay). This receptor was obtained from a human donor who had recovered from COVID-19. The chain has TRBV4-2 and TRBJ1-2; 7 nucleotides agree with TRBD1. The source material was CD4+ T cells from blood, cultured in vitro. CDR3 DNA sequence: TGTGCCAGCAGCCAAGATTTTTCGGGAGGGGGCGCGGTTGGCTACACCTTC. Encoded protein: CASSQDFSGGGAVGYTF.